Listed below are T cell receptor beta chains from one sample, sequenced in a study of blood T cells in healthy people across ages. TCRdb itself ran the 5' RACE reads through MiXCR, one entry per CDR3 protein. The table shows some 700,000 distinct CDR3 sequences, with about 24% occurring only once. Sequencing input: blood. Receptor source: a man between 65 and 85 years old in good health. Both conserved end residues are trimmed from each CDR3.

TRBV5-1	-	ASSLMGRGGYEQY
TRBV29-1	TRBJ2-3	SVEDRGPQDTQY
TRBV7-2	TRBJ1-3	ASSFNSGNTIY
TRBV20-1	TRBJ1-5	SARDPRGSRNQPQH
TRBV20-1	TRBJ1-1	SAKVTEGSNTEAF
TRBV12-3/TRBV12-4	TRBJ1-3	ASGSSRSGNTIY
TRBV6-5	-	ASTVGAASYEQY
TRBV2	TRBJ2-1	ASSQDNRQVEF
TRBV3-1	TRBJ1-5	ASSQFRDQPQH
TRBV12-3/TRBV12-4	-	ASSTTSGVGNEQF
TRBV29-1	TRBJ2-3	SARGQATDTQY
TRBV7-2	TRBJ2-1	ASSLGTSGPQNEQF
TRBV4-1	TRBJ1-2	ASSQGGIPHGYT
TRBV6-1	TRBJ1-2	ASSERSGGNYGYT
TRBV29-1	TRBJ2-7	SVAGTYEQY
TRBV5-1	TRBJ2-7	ASSPGSSSYEQY
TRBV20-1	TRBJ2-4	SGESGNIQY